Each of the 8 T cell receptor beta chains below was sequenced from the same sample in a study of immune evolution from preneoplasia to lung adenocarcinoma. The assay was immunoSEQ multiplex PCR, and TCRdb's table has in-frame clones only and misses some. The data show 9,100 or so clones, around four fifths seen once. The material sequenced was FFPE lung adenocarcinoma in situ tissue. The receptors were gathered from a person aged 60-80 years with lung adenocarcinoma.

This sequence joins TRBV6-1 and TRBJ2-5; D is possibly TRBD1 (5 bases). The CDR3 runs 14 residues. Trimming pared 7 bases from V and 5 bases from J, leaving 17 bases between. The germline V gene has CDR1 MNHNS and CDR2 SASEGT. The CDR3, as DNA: TGTGCCAGCACCTGGGGCCAGGGCCTCGAGACCCAGTACTTC. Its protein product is CASTWGQGLETQYF.

The CDR3 loop is CASSQDRVLRDTIYF. The CDR3 bases are TGCGCCAGCAGCCAAGATCGGGTCCTGCGAGACACCATATATTTT. The rearrangement joins TRBV4-3 to TRBJ1-3; the D is unclear. Trimming left V 0 bases short and J 8 bases short, with 14 bases between. The CDR3 runs 15 residues. Germline V gives CDR1 LGHNA, CDR2 YSLEER.

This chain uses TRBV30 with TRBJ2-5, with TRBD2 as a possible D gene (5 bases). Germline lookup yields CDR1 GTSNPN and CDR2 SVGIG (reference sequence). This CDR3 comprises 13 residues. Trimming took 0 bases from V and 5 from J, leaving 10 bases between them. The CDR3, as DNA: TGTGCCTGGAGTGTCGGGTCTAGCGAGACCCAGTACTTC. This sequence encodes CAWSVGSSETQYF.

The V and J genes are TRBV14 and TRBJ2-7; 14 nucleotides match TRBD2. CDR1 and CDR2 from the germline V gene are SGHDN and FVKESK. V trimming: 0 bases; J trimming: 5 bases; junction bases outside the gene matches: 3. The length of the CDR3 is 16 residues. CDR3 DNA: TGTGCCAGCAGCCAAGAGAGACTAGCGGGGGGGGACGAGCAGTACTTC. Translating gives CASSQERLAGGDEQYF.

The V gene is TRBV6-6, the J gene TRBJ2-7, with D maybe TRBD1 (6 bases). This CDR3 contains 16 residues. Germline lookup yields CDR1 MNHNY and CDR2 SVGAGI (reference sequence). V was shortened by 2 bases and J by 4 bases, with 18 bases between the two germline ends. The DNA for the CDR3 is TGTGCCAGCAGTTACCTCCGGCAGGGGATAGCATACGAGCAGTACTTC. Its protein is CASSYLRQGIAYEQYF.

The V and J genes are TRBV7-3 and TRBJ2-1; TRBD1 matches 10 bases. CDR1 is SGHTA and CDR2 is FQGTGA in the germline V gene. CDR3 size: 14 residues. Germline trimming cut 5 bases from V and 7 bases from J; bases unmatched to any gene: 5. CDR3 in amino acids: CASSRDRGRNEQFF. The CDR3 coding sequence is TGTGCCAGCAGCCGGGACAGGGGAAGGAATGAGCAGTTCTTC.

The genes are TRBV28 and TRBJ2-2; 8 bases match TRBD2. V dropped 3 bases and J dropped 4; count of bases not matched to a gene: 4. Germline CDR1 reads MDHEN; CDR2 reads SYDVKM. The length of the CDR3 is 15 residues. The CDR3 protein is CASSFSGGATGELFF. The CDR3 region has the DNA TGTGCCAGCAGTTTCTCCGGGGGGGCCACCGGGGAGCTGTTTTTT.

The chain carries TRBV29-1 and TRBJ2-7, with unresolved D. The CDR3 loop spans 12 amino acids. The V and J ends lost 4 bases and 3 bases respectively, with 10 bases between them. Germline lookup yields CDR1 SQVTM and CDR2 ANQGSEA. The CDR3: CSVGASFYEQYF. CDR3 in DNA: TGCAGCGTTGGGGCTAGTTTCTACGAGCAGTACTTC.